These T cell receptor beta chains were read from a single sample in a study of blood T cell repertoires in COVID-19. Sequencing was performed with immunoSEQ multiplex PCR; in TCRdb, only in-frame clones are kept and a portion is missing. The sample yields just over 90,000 clones, about 80% seen once. Source material: peripheral blood. The source is a man aged 70 or older with acute or convalescent COVID-19. Each CDR3 is given with its conserved first and last residue. The order of the fields is V gene, clone size, J gene, D gene, CDR3 DNA, CDR3 protein. The D gene is left open where the match is weak. Some rows mark clone size as missing; the rest say once, few, many or name a class of expanded clone.

TRBV15,-,TRBJ1-2,-,TGTGCCACCAGCAGAGATTATAAGGACAGCTATGGCTACACCTTC,CATSRDYKDSYGYTF
TRBV5-1,few,TRBJ1-4,TRBD1,TGCGCCAGCGATCGGACAGGGAGTGGTGAAAAACTGTTTTTT,CASDRTGSGEKLFF
TRBV5-6,-,TRBJ2-7,-,TGTGCCAGCAGCTTCGTCCAGGGCACCTACGAGCAGTACTTC,CASSFVQGTYEQYF
TRBV29-1,-,TRBJ2-1,-,TGCAGCGTTGAAGGGGCTGGACAATCGAATGAGCAGTTCTTC,CSVEGAGQSNEQFF
TRBV9,few,TRBJ1-3,-,TGTGCCAGCAGCGTACTGGACAGTGGCTCTGGAAACACCATATATTTT,CASSVLDSGSGNTIYF
TRBV7-3,-,TRBJ1-2,-,TGTGCCAGCAGCCCCCCCCTAGAGACTAACTATGGCTACACCTTC,CASSPPLETNYGYTF
TRBV19,-,TRBJ2-7,-,TGTGCCAGTAGGATAAACAGGTACTCCTACGAGCAGTACTTC,CASRINRYSYEQYF
TRBV14,-,TRBJ2-2,-,TGTGCCAGCAGCCGACTCGCCCCCACTAGCTCCGGGGAGCTGTTTTTT,CASSRLAPTSSGELFF
TRBV29-1,-,TRBJ1-2,-,TGCAGCGTTGAAGATGGTAGGCAGGGCAATAACTATGGCTACACCTTC,CSVEDGRQGNNYGYTF
TRBV9,-,TRBJ1-4,-,TGTGCCAGCAGCTTCCGGGTTAACAGGGATGAAAAACTGTTTTTT,CASSFRVNRDEKLFF
TRBV28,-,TRBJ2-7,TRBD2,TGTGCCAGCAGTTATCGACTAGCGGGTTCCTACGAGCAGTACTTC,CASSYRLAGSYEQYF
TRBV30,once,TRBJ2-3,-,TGTGCCTATTACAGCTCTTTGGGCACAGATACGCAGTATTTT,CAYYSSLGTDTQYF
TRBV28,few,TRBJ2-1,TRBD1,TGTGCCAGCAGTCTACAGGGGAGAAACTACAATGAGCAGTTCTTC,CASSLQGRNYNEQFF
TRBV19,-,TRBJ2-1,TRBD2,TGTGCCAGTAGTATAACAAGCGGGGGGGCTCTCATTGTGGAGCAGTTCTTC,CASSITSGGALIVEQFF
TRBV18,-,TRBJ1-1,TRBD1,TGTGCCAGCTCACCGAACAGGGGGTACACTGAAGCTTTCTTT,CASSPNRGYTEAFF
TRBV10-2,-,TRBJ2-7,TRBD2,TGCGCCAGCAGTGGGCGGGAGGACGAGCAGTACTTC,CASSGREDEQYF
TRBV25-1,once,TRBJ1-1,-,TGTGCCAGCAGCCCTAGCGTAGGCACTGAAGCTTTCTTT,CASSPSVGTEAFF
TRBV12-5,-,TRBJ2-1,-,TGTGCTAGTGGTGCGCCGGGGTCCTACAATGAGCAGTTCTTC,CASGAPGSYNEQFF
TRBV28,-,TRBJ1-4,TRBD1,TGTGCCAGCAGTTCGTCGGGACAGGGGAACGAAAAACTGTTTTTT,CASSSSGQGNEKLFF
TRBV27,-,TRBJ2-1,-,TGTGCCAGCAGTTTCGGGGCAGGGGTTTACAATGAGCAGTTCTTC,CASSFGAGVYNEQFF
TRBV30,-,TRBJ2-5,-,TGTGCCTGGAGTTTGGATAGCAGCTACCAAGAGACCCAGTACTTC,CAWSLDSSYQETQYF
TRBV12-3/TRBV12-4,-,TRBJ1-1,-,TGTGCCAGCAGCGCTGGGACTTTCTTTGAAGCTTTCTTT,CASSAGTFFEAFF
TRBV24-1,once,TRBJ2-3,TRBD1,TGTGCCACCAGCGCCTCCGGGACAGGTTTCTCTAGCACAGATACGCAGTATTTT,CATSASGTGFSSTDTQYF
TRBV3-1/TRBV3-2,-,TRBJ2-2,-,TGTGCCAGCAGCCTCAAGGGGGAGGGCACCGGGGAGCTGTTTTTT,CASSLKGEGTGELFF
TRBV5-6,-,TRBJ1-2,TRBD1,TGTGCCAGCAGTCGACAGGGGCGCGGCTACACCTTC,CASSRQGRGYTF
TRBV5-1,-,TRBJ2-4,TRBD1,TGCGCCAGCAGCTTGTCAGGGGGCCTAGCCAAAAACATTCAGTACTTC,CASSLSGGLAKNIQYF
TRBV5-1,-,TRBJ2-1,TRBD2,TGCGCCAGCAGCCGACTAGCGGGGAATGAGCAGTTCTTC,CASSRLAGNEQFF
TRBV28,-,TRBJ2-7,TRBD1,TGTGCCAGCAGTTTACGGGACAGGGGTGTGCAGTACTTC,CASSLRDRGVQYF